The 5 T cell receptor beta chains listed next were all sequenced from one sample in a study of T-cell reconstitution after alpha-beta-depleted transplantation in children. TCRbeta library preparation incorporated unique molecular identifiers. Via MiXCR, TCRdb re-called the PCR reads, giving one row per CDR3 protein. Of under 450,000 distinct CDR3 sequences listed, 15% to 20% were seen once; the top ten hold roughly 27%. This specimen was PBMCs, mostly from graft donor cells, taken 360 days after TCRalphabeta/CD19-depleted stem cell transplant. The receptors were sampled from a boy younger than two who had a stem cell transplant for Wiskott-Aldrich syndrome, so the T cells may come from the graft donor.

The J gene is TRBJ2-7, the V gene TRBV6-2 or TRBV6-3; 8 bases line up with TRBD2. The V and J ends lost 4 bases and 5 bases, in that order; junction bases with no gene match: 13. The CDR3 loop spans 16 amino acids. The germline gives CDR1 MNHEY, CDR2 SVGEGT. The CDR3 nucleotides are TGTGCCAGCAGTTCTGGTAGCGGGAACGCAGGGAACGAGCAGTACTTC. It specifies CASSSGSGNAGNEQYF.

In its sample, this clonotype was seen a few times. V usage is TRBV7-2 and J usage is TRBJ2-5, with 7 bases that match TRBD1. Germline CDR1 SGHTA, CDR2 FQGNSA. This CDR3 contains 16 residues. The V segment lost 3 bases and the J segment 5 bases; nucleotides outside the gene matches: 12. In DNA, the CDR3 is TGTGCCAGCAGCTTTCCCCCCGACAGGGTAAAGGAGACCCAGTACTTC. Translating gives CASSFPPDRVKETQYF. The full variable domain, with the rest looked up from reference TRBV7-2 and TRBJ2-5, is GAGVSQSPSNKVTEKGKDVELRCDPISGHTALYWYRQSLGQGLEFLIYFQGNSAPDKSGLPSDRFSAERTGGSVSTLTIQRTQQEDSAVYLCASSFPPDRVKETQYFGPGTRLLVL.

Here the CDR3 DNA reads TGTGCCAGCAGCAAATCCCGAGAGGGTAAAGAGACCCAGTACTTC. Amino acids: CASSKSREGKETQYF. The gene calls are TRBV5-6 and TRBJ2-5, with D maybe TRBD2 (5 bases). V was trimmed by 4 bases and J by 3 bases, leaving 16 bases between them. The CDR3 sequence is 15 residues long. CDR1 is SGHDT, CDR2 YYEEEE, per germline.

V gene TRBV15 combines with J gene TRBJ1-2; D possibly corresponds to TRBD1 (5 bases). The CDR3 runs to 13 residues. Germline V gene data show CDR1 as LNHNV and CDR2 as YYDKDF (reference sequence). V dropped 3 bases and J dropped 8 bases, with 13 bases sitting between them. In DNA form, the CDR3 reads TGTGCCACCAGCAGCAACAGGATGGTCGGCTACACCTTC. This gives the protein CATSSNRMVGYTF.

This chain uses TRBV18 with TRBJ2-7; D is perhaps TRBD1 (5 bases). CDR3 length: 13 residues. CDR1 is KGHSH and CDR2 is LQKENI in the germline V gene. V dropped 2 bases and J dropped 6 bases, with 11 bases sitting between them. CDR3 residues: CASSPTSQGEQYF. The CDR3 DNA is TGTGCCAGCTCACCAACCTCTCAGGGCGAGCAGTACTTC.